The present TCR beta chain was sequenced within a study of cytomegalovirus exposure and HLA in healthy donors. PCR primers comprised 60 Vbeta and 13 Jbeta primers. Produced via immunoSEQ multiplex PCR; TCRdb's table is partial and in-frame only. Here the sample spans some 130,000 clones, approximately 79% being singletons. Study-level results: A few CMV-associated chains were confirmed in vitro to be specific for CMV antigens. Earlier findings revealed that most TCR beta V segments proved productive either about 87% or about 30% of the time.

About this clone: The antigen remains unidentified.

The sequencing input was PBMCs. The source of this sequence is a man in his forties or fifties in good health and CMV-seropositive.

The CDR3 bases are TGTGCCAGCAGCTTACCGGCTACGAGGGAGACCCAGTACTTC. Encoded protein: CASSLPATRETQYF. This chain links TRBV11-2 with TRBJ2-5; no firm D call. Per the germline V gene, CDR1 is SGHAT and CDR2 is FQNNGV. The CDR3 is 14 residues long. V lost 2 bases to trimming and J lost 5 bases, with 12 bases between them. The whole variable domain, filled in from reference TRBV11-2 and TRBJ2-5, reads EAGVAQSPRYKIIEKRQSVAFWCNPISGHATLYWYQQILGQGPKLLIQFQNNGVVDDSQLPKDRFSAERLKGVDSTLKIQPAKLEDSAVYLCASSLPATRETQYFGPGTRLLVL.